What follows are 18 T cell receptor beta chains derived from one specimen sequenced in a study of human T cells and chemical hapten exposure. Noted time point: patch test 1, 2 weeks after DPC sensitization. Specified treatment: therapeutic diphenylcyclopropenone sensitization with weekly scalp DPC. A single record per CDR3 protein comes from TCRdb applying MiXCR to the RACE reads. The sample shows tens of thousands of distinct CDR3 sequences, about 10% of them seen only once. Source: whole blood, taken in connection with sensitization to the hapten diphenylcyclopropenone (DPC). The receptors were gathered from an older woman with alopecia areata. Some clones in this sample may be carry-over from other donors' samples.

The gene calls are TRBV5-1 and TRBJ1-1; D gene uncertain. The germline CDR1 and CDR2 sequences are SGHRS and YFSETQ. V was shortened by 4 bases and J by 1 base, with 11 bases between the two germline ends. CDR3 length: 14 amino acids. DNA of the CDR3: TGCGCCAGCAGCCGCCCAGAGGGGAACACTGAAGCTTTCTTT. Amino acid sequence: CASSRPEGNTEAFF.

The chain carries TRBV25-1 and TRBJ2-4; D gene ambiguous. Trimming removed 4 bases from V and 0 bases from J, with 16 bases in between. There are 17 residues in the CDR3. Looked up from germline, CDR1 is MGHDK and CDR2 is SYGVNS. CDR3 amino acids: CASSGGPGLLAKNIQYF. In DNA, the CDR3 is TGTGCCAGCAGTGGTGGGCCGGGTCTTTTAGCCAAAAACATTCAGTACTTC.

The V and J genes are TRBV11-2 and TRBJ2-2; D is tentatively TRBD1 or TRBD2 (5 bases each). There are 12 residues in the CDR3. The germline V gene encodes CDR1 SGHAT and CDR2 FQNNGV. Trimming took off 6 bases at V and 9 bases at J, with 11 bases between the two ends. The CDR3 DNA is TGTGCCAGCAGGAAAGGGACCCGGGAGCTGTTTTTT. Translated: CASRKGTRELFF.

This clonotype was counted at least ten times. The rearrangement links TRBV27 to TRBJ1-2; 7 positions match TRBD1. In germline, CDR1 is MNHEY, CDR2 SMNVEV (reference sequence). V lost 6 bases and J lost 5; bases outside the gene matches: 6. The CDR3 covers 13 residues. The CDR3 nucleotides read TGTGCCAGCAGAGCCGGGACAGCTTATGGCTACACCTTC. Amino acid sequence: CASRAGTAYGYTF.

The rearrangement uses TRBV11-2 and TRBJ1-3; D is unresolved. Germline V gene data show CDR1 as SGHAT and CDR2 as FQNNGV. The CDR3 runs to 12 residues. Deletions cut 3 bases from V and 7 bases from J, with 7 bases between. The CDR3, as DNA: TGTGCCAGCAGCTTCGGTCCGAACACCATATATTTT. Translation gives CASSFGPNTIYF.

This clonotype was detected ten times or more. The CDR3 coding sequence is TGCAGTGCTAGGAGGTTAGCGGGGCAAGAGACCCAGTACTTC. Translating gives CSARRLAGQETQYF. The chain employs TRBV20-1 and TRBJ2-5; 8 nucleotides agree with TRBD2. V was pared by 3 bases and J by 2 bases, with 5 bases of the junction left unmatched. The CDR3 contains 14 residues. Germline lookup yields CDR1 DFQATT and CDR2 SNEGSKA (reference sequence).

The chain uses TRBV12-3 or TRBV12-4 and TRBJ2-7, with TRBD1 as a possible D gene (5 bases). There are 14 residues in the CDR3. Deletions cut 5 bases from V and 2 bases from J, with 13 bases between. CDR3 nucleotides: TGTGCCAGCAGTCGATATCAGGGAACCTACGAGCAGTACTTC. It yields the protein CASSRYQGTYEQYF.

The sample holds a few counts of this clonotype. This chain uses TRBV5-4 with TRBJ1-6, with unresolved D. Deletions cut 0 bases from V and 4 bases from J, with 5 bases between. This CDR3 is 14 amino acids long. Per germline, CDR1 SGHNT and CDR2 YYREEE (reference sequence). The CDR3 DNA follows: TGTGCCAGCAGCTTGGCTACTTATAATTCACCCCTCCACTTT. Translation gives CASSLATYNSPLHF. The whole variable domain, remainder taken from reference TRBV5-4 and TRBJ1-6, is ETGVTQSPTHLIKTRGQQVTLRCSSQSGHNTVSWYQQALGQGPQFIFQYYREEENGRGNFPPRFSGLQFPNYSSELNVNALELDDSALYLCASSLATYNSPLHFGNGTRLTVT.

In its sample, this clonotype was seen many times. The rearrangement joins TRBV29-1 to TRBJ2-2, with D hard to call. The germline V gene has CDR1 SQVTM and CDR2 ANQGSEA. The CDR3 contains 14 residues. Between the trimmed V and J ends, which lost 5 bases and 0 bases, there was a span of 10 bases. The CDR3 is CSVSDISNTGELFF. The DNA of the CDR3 is TGCAGCGTTTCAGACATCTCGAACACCGGGGAGCTGTTTTTT.

This clonotype was seen only a few times. The gene calls are TRBV4-1 and TRBJ1-5; D possibly corresponds to TRBD1 (5 bases). The length of the CDR3 is 16 residues. Germline V lookup: CDR1 MGHRA, CDR2 YSYEKL. V was trimmed by 0 bases and J by 0 bases, leaving 9 bases between them. CDR3 DNA: TGCGCCAGCAGCCAAGAGATCCAGGGTAGCAATCAGCCCCAGCATTTT. It encodes CASSQEIQGSNQPQHF.

This clonotype showed up many times. This sequence joins TRBV11-2 and TRBJ2-7, with D perhaps assigned TRBD1 or TRBD2 (5 bases each). The CDR3 contains 14 residues. V lost 5 bases and J 4 bases, leaving 15 bases between the germline ends. Looked up from germline, CDR1 is SGHAT and CDR2 is FQNNGV. CDR3 sequence (DNA): TGTGCCAGCAGCCGCTCCGGGACGGTGTACGAGCAGTACTTC. The encoded protein is CASSRSGTVYEQYF.

The table lists this clonotype with many counts. CDR3 DNA: TGCGCCAGCAGCCAAGACGGCAACTATGGCTACACCTTC. Translating gives CASSQDGNYGYTF. The chain employs TRBV5-1 and TRBJ1-2, with unresolved D. Between the trimmed V and J ends, which lost 4 bases and 2 bases, there was a span of 9 bases. The length of the CDR3 is 13 residues. Germline CDR1 SGHRS, CDR2 YFSETQ. Supplemented by reference TRBV5-1 and TRBJ1-2, the full variable domain reads KAGVTQTPRYLIKTRGQQVTLSCSPISGHRSVSWYQQTPGQGLQFLFEYFSETQRNKGNFPGRFSGRQFSNSRSEMNVSTLELGDSALYLCASSQDGNYGYTFGSGTRLTVV.

The chain carries TRBV30 and TRBJ1-5; a weak D match, TRBD1 (6 bases). Trimming took 1 base from V and 0 from J, leaving 13 bases between them. Germline V CDR1 and CDR2: GTSNPN, SVGIG (reference sequence). This CDR3 is 16 amino acids long. CDR3 coding DNA: TGTGCCTGGAGTGCGGCGGGGGCTAATAGCAATCAGCCCCAGCATTTT. This gives the protein CAWSAAGANSNQPQHF. Combining the CDR3 with reference TRBV30 and TRBJ1-5 gives the whole variable domain SQTIHQWPATLVQPVGSPLSLECTVEGTSNPNLYWYRQAAGRGLQLLFYSVGIGQISSEVPQNLSASRPQDRQFILSSKKLLLSDSGFYLCAWSAAGANSNQPQHFGDGTRLSIL.

This rearrangement joins TRBV29-1 to TRBJ2-1, with 8 bases aligning to TRBD1. The CDR3 is 13 residues long. V dropped 7 bases and J dropped 2; count of bases not matched to a gene: 4. Germline V CDR1 and CDR2: SQVTM, ANQGSEA. The CDR3 nucleotides read TGCAGCGGGACAGGGAGCCCCTACAATGAGCAGTTCTTC. Amino acid sequence: CSGTGSPYNEQFF.

V gene TRBV2 combines with J gene TRBJ2-1; perhaps TRBD1 as D (5 bases). This CDR3 spans 12 amino acids. CDR1 SNHLY and CDR2 FYNNEI come from the germline V gene. The V gene lost 7 bases and the J gene lost 8 bases, with 12 bases spanning the gap. For the CDR3, the DNA is TGTGCCAGCACCCAGTGGGGCTATGAGCAGTTCTTC. Its protein product is CASTQWGYEQFF.

This clonotype has just a few counts. The rearrangement links TRBV2 to TRBJ2-7; D tentatively reads TRBD1 or TRBD2 (5 bases each). This CDR3 has 15 residues. Germline CDR1 and CDR2: SNHLY and FYNNEI. Trimming shortened V by 2 bases and J by 5 bases, and 16 bases separated the two germline ends. The chain's CDR3 is CASSERTGRWHEQYF. As DNA, the CDR3 is TGTGCCAGCAGTGAACGTACGGGGCGTTGGCACGAGCAGTACTTC.

This clonotype was picked up a small number of times. The chain uses TRBV18 and TRBJ1-1; D not resolved. Germline lookup yields CDR1 KGHSH and CDR2 LQKENI. The CDR3 sequence is 14 residues long. V was shortened by 5 bases and J by 1 base, with 11 bases between the two germline ends. This chain's CDR3 is CASSVGRANTEAFF. The CDR3 region has the DNA TGTGCCAGCTCAGTGGGCCGAGCGAACACTGAAGCTTTCTTT.

This clonotype has only one observation. The chain carries TRBV5-3 and TRBJ1-1, with a possible D match to TRBD1 (5 bases). TRBV5-3 is treated as an ORF (open reading frame) with a function not yet certain. V was trimmed by 0 bases and J by 1 base, leaving 13 bases between them. The CDR3 is 16 residues long. The CDR3 region is CARSLAGDGSNTEAFF. The CDR3 DNA reads as TGTGCCAGAAGCTTGGCCGGGGACGGTTCGAACACTGAAGCTTTCTTT.